The sequence of this T cell receptor (beta chain) was determined in a study of chronic HIV infection and antiretroviral therapy. Each CDR3 protein gets one entry after TCRdb re-called the 5' RACE reads with MiXCR. The sample includes about 48,000 distinct CDR3 sequences, approximately 19% seen only once; the top ten take approximately 2.8%. V lost 1 base to trimming and J lost 6 bases, with 10 bases between them. Looked up from germline, CDR1 is SGHTA and CDR2 is FQGTGA. The CDR3 has 14 amino acids. The chain recombines TRBV7-3 with TRBJ2-4; TRBD1 is a possible D gene (5 bases). This sequence was found in an adult who had HIV and had not received antiretroviral therapy, or was an uninfected healthy control (not recorded which). Source material: peripheral blood. CDR3 DNA sequence: TGTGCCAGCAGCTTAAATGCAGGGCTAAACATTCAGTACTTC. Translated, it gives CASSLNAGLNIQYF.